Below, one T cell receptor beta chain is given with its context. Which antigen it targets is not known. No base quality values were provided; no much bigger clone lies one nucleotide off. This entry belongs to a study of control samples from healthy donors and cancer patients (dated by TCRdb to 2018 to 2021). CDR1 and CDR2 are read off the germline V gene (reference sequence) as LGHDT and YNNKEL. Here V drops 2 bases and J drops 1 base, and the junction holds 4 bases not matched to any gene. The CDR3 holds 16 amino acids from the cysteine to the phenylalanine. Only CDR3 DNA is held: 48 bases, read in frame from base 1. The library was obtained by the immunoSEQ multiplex PCR assay. TCRdb obtained this table from immuneACCESS and retained in-frame rearrangements with V and J assigned. These tables miss some clones; where compared with another copy, unresolved V genes account for less than half of the shortfall, and the remainder is unexplained. Here the sample has 150,000 to 160,000 clones; roughly 92% occur a single time. The ten largest clones add up to around 2.4% of the sample.

Sequenced input: blood. The source is a man aged 45-65 years in good health. The chain couples TRBV3-1 (or the pseudogene TRBV3-2) to TRBJ2-1, with TRBD2 identical over 8 junction bases. For the CDR3, the sequence is CASSQRSGSSYNEQFF. The DNA is as follows: TGTGCCAGCAGCCAACGAAGCGGGAGTTCCTACAATGAGCAGTTCTTC.